The 30 T cell receptor beta chains presented below share a single source sample, sequenced in a study of T cells in Graves' hyperthyroidism and ophthalmopathy. The investigators amplified TCR beta CDR3 regions from RNA transcripts. The TCR CDR3 first-round RT-PCR relied on the HTBI primer set. TCRdb analysed the multiplex PCR reads with MiXCR anew, one entry per CDR3 protein. Among over 700,000 distinct CDR3 sequences, 38% were seen once, and the ten largest hold around 9.3%. The specimen sequenced was blood. Receptors were obtained from a man between 18 and 35 years old with Graves' hyperthyroidism.

The V and J genes are TRBV7-2 and TRBJ2-1; 14 bases fit TRBD2. J lost 8 bases, V lost 5 bases, and 5 bases had no gene match. In germline, CDR1 is SGHTA, CDR2 FQGNSA. This CDR3 has 15 residues. CDR3 residues: CASSVTSGGADEQFF. For the CDR3, the DNA is TGTGCCAGCAGCGTGACTAGCGGGGGGGCTGATGAGCAGTTCTTC.

This clonotype was found a few times. The rearrangement links TRBV7-9 to TRBJ2-7; D unresolved. Germline V lookup: CDR1 SEHNR, CDR2 FQNEAQ (reference sequence). V lost 7 bases, J lost 2 bases, and 6 bases lay in between. The CDR3 is 11 residues long. CDR3 sequence reads: CASNTAYEQYF. CDR3 nucleotide sequence: TGTGCCAGCAATACAGCCTACGAGCAGTACTTC.

This chain uses TRBV7-9 with TRBJ2-7; D unclear. CDR3 length: 16 amino acids. Germline lookup yields CDR1 SEHNR and CDR2 FQNEAQ (reference sequence). Between the trimmed V and J ends, which lost 0 bases and 7 bases, there was a span of 19 bases. The CDR3 protein is CASSLAFVSSAMEQYF. The DNA of the CDR3 is TGTGCCAGCAGCTTAGCTTTCGTTTCGAGTGCGATGGAGCAGTACTTC.

A few counts support this clonotype. The chain is built from TRBV12-3 or TRBV12-4 and TRBJ2-7; either TRBD1 or TRBD2 may supply D (6 bases each). Trimming stripped 6 bases from V and 4 bases from J, with 16 bases between. The CDR3 totals 14 residues. The CDR3 DNA follows: TGTGCCAGCAGCCAACAGGGACTCAATTACGAGCAGTACTTC. This sequence encodes CASSQQGLNYEQYF.

This sequence joins TRBV2 and TRBJ1-3, with D perhaps TRBD1 (5 bases). CDR1 and CDR2 (germline): SNHLY, FYNNEI. Trimming removed 5 bases at V and 4 bases at J, with 15 bases between. The CDR3 has 15 amino acids. Written as DNA, the CDR3 is TGTGCCAGCAGTTCGGAGGGGCGACACGGAAACACCATATATTTT. Translation gives CASSSEGRHGNTIYF.

This clonotype was seen repeatedly, ten times or more. The V and J genes are TRBV20-1 and TRBJ2-5; TRBD2 matches at 12 bases. The CDR3 runs 17 residues. Germline trimming cut 0 bases from V and 2 bases from J; bases unmatched to any gene: 7. CDR1 and CDR2 (germline): DFQATT, SNEGSKA (reference sequence). As DNA, the CDR3 is TGCAGTGCTAGAGATGCGGGACTAGCGGGCTCTCAAGAGACCCAGTACTTC. It yields the protein CSARDAGLAGSQETQYF.

In this sample, this clonotype turned up many times. The chain combines TRBV10-3 with TRBJ1-2; 7 nucleotides match TRBD1. The CDR3 has 15 residues. CDR1 ENHRY and CDR2 SYGVKD come from the germline V gene. Trimming cost V 2 bases and J 1 base; bases outside gene matches: 4. CDR3 nucleotide sequence: TGTGCCATCAGTGAGCCGGACAGGATTAACTATGGCTACACCTTC. It encodes CAISEPDRINYGYTF.

This clonotype was seen repeatedly, ten times or more. The chain uses TRBV7-6 and TRBJ1-5, with no clear D. CDR3 length: 13 amino acids. The V gene's germline CDR1 is SGHVS and CDR2 FNYEAQ. V was trimmed by 5 bases and J by 9 bases, leaving 14 bases between them. The CDR3 loop reads CASSREGPGPQHF. The CDR3 DNA follows: TGTGCCAGCAGCCGCGAAGGGCCGGGGCCCCAGCATTTT.

The V and J genes are TRBV24-1 and TRBJ2-2, with D perhaps given as TRBD1 or TRBD2 (5 bases each). Germline V gives CDR1 KGHDR, CDR2 SFDVKD. CDR3 length: 13 residues. The V gene lost 11 bases and the J gene lost 4 bases, with 13 bases spanning the gap. The CDR3 sequence: CAIGTVTTGELFF. DNA of the CDR3: TGTGCCATCGGGACCGTTACCACCGGGGAGCTGTTTTTT.

This clonotype was counted many times. This sequence joins TRBV29-1 and TRBJ1-1; possible D gene TRBD1, 5 bases. Germline V gene sequence: CDR1 SQVTM, CDR2 ANQGSEA. Trimming removed 6 bases from V and 0 bases from J, with 11 bases in between. The CDR3 is 13 residues long. Here the CDR3 DNA reads TGCAGCGTCCTCGGGGCCATGAACACTGAAGCTTTCTTT. It specifies CSVLGAMNTEAFF.

This clonotype occurred many times. CDR3 sequence reads: CASSLKDGYEQYF. The CDR3 DNA is TGTGCCAGCAGTCTTAAGGACGGATACGAGCAGTACTTC. The genes are TRBV2 and TRBJ2-7; D call uncertain. The CDR3 contains 13 residues. The germline V and J ends were trimmed by 5 bases and 4 bases, with 12 bases remaining between them. Looked up from germline, CDR1 is SNHLY and CDR2 is FYNNEI.

This chain links TRBV6-1 with TRBJ1-1; 8 positions match TRBD1. CDR3 length equals 14 residues. The ends lost 7 bases at V and 4 bases at J; junction bases unmatched: 8. CDR1 and CDR2 (germline): MNHNS, SASEGT. CDR3 bases: TGTGCCAGCACGGACAGGGAAGAGGGCACTGAAGCTTTCTTT. Amino acids: CASTDREEGTEAFF.

The chain links TRBV10-3 to TRBJ1-2, with D possibly TRBD1 on 6 matching bases. The V end was cut by 10 bases, the J end by 4 bases, with 22 bases between. This CDR3 region has 15 residues. Germline V lookup: CDR1 ENHRY, CDR2 SYGVKD. The chain's CDR3 is CASRGWDTIFYGYTF. The CDR3 coding sequence is TGTGCCAGCAGGGGATGGGACACGATCTTCTATGGCTACACCTTC.

Ten or more counts support this clonotype. V is TRBV7-2 and J is TRBJ2-7; 10 nucleotides match TRBD1. The J segment lost 6 bases and the V segment lost 3 bases, leaving 8 bases of the junction unmatched. Germline V lookup: CDR1 SGHTA, CDR2 FQGNSA. The CDR3 covers 15 residues. The CDR3 sequence: CASSFYLTGGGEQYF. The CDR3 coding sequence is TGTGCCAGCAGCTTTTACCTGACAGGGGGCGGCGAGCAGTACTTC.

J is TRBJ2-2 and V is TRBV5-1, with D uncertain. This CDR3 spans 16 amino acids. V was pared by 6 bases and J by 0 bases, with 15 bases between. Germline loops: CDR1 SGHRS, CDR2 YFSETQ. DNA for the CDR3: TGCGCCAGCACCTTTAGGTCACAGACGAACACCGGGGAGCTGTTTTTT. Translation: CASTFRSQTNTGELFF.

This sequence joins TRBV10-3 and TRBJ1-5; the match to TRBD1 covers 7 bases. CDR1 and CDR2 from the germline V gene are ENHRY and SYGVKD. Losses at the gene ends were 5 bases for V and 7 bases for J; bases not matched to a gene: 5. The CDR3 spans 13 residues. The CDR3 DNA follows: TGTGCCATCAGTTCGAACAGGGGACAGCCCCAGCATTTT. Translation gives CAISSNRGQPQHF.

This chain connects TRBV7-2 to TRBJ2-5, with 7 bases that match TRBD2. V was pared by 2 bases and J by 5 bases, with 11 bases of the junction left unmatched. The CDR3 length is 16 residues. Germline assignment: CDR1 SGHTA and CDR2 FQGNSA. Here the CDR3 DNA reads TGTGCCAGCAGCTTAACGGGAGGAAGGAGCGGGGAGACCCAGTACTTC. Amino acids: CASSLTGGRSGETQYF.

In this sample, this clonotype turned up a few times. Germline is not matched at one junction end, which may reflect a read error. This rearrangement joins TRBV7-9 to TRBJ1-1; maybe TRBD1 (6 bases). The V gene's germline CDR1 is SEHNR and CDR2 FQNEAQ (reference sequence). CDR3 length equals 14 residues. The CDR3 nucleotides read TGCGCCAGCAGCACGGCTATACAGGGCACTGAAGCTTTCTTT. Amino acid sequence: CASSTAIQGTEAFF.

The chain employs TRBV29-1 and TRBJ1-1; weak D call: TRBD1 (5 bases). CDR3 length: 11 residues. Trimming removed 6 bases from V and 6 bases from J, with 11 bases in between. The germline gives CDR1 SQVTM, CDR2 ANQGSEA. CDR3 sequence: CSVGAGAEAFF. In DNA, the CDR3 is TGCAGCGTAGGTGCGGGGGCTGAAGCTTTCTTT.

This clonotype was seen repeatedly, ten times or more. V usage is TRBV7-9 and J usage is TRBJ1-4; D is unresolved. The germline V gene has CDR1 SEHNR and CDR2 FQNEAQ (reference sequence). With 7 bases removed from V and 5 bases from J, the gap between germline ends came to 11 bases. The CDR3 contains 13 residues. CDR3 bases: TGTGCCAGCATATCAGATGGGAATGAAAAACTGTTTTTT. As protein: CASISDGNEKLFF.

The V gene is TRBV7-9, the J gene TRBJ2-4, with TRBD1 matching over 8 bases. Trimming took 3 bases from V and 5 from J; bases not matched to a gene: 6. Germline V gene sequence: CDR1 SEHNR, CDR2 FQNEAQ (reference sequence). The CDR3 is 15 residues long. CDR3 loop: CASSLAAGGQNIQYF. For the CDR3, the DNA is TGTGCCAGCAGCTTGGCTGCAGGGGGCCAAAACATTCAGTACTTC.

This clonotype appeared many times. This sequence joins TRBV7-2 and TRBJ1-2; unclear D gene. The germline V and J ends were trimmed by 0 bases and 6 bases, with 8 bases remaining between them. In germline, CDR1 is SGHTA, CDR2 FQGNSA. CDR3 size: 13 residues. CDR3 region: CASSLAPTDGYTF. CDR3 in DNA: TGTGCCAGCAGCTTAGCCCCCACTGATGGCTACACCTTC.

The chain is built from TRBV7-2 and TRBJ2-7; D perhaps matches TRBD1 (5 bases). CDR3 length: 15 residues. CDR1 is SGHTA and CDR2 is FQGNSA in the germline V gene. V lost 5 bases to trimming and J lost 0 bases, with 14 bases between them. The CDR3: CASSLLQVPSYEQYF. The CDR3 nucleotides are TGTGCCAGCAGCCTCCTACAGGTTCCCTCCTACGAGCAGTACTTC.

In the case of this clonotype: A much larger clone lies a single base off, so this may be a read error. The chain combines TRBV5-6 with TRBJ2-6, with D possibly being TRBD1 or TRBD2 (5 bases each). The CDR3 is 18 amino acids. CDR1 and CDR2 from the germline V gene are SGHDT and YYEEEE. The germline V and J ends were trimmed by 3 bases and 2 bases, with 18 bases remaining between them. Written as DNA, the CDR3 is TGTGCCAGCAGCTCGGGGCTGTTCGGTCGGGCTGGGGCCAACGTCCTGACTTTC. Translating gives CASSSGLFGRAGANVLTF.

This clonotype was detected only a few times. This rearrangement joins TRBV6-6 to TRBJ1-1; maybe TRBD1 (5 bases). Germline V gene sequence: CDR1 MNHNY, CDR2 SVGAGI (reference sequence). Trimming shortened V by 11 bases and J by 4 bases, and 8 bases separated the two germline ends. CDR3 length equals 10 residues. CDR3 sequence: CAGGGTEAFF. DNA of the CDR3: TGTGCCGGGGGGGGCACTGAAGCTTTCTTT.

This clonotype was observed at least ten times. The V and J genes are TRBV29-1 and TRBJ2-5, with 7 bases identical to TRBD1. CDR3 size: 14 residues. The trim removed 5 bases at V and 0 bases at J, leaving 6 bases unmatched. In germline, CDR1 is SQVTM, CDR2 ANQGSEA. The CDR3 here is CSVLGQRNQETQYF. CDR3 coding DNA: TGCAGCGTTTTGGGACAGCGCAACCAAGAGACCCAGTACTTC.

The V gene is TRBV7-3, the J gene TRBJ2-6; D not certain. The CDR3 totals 16 residues. Germline loops: CDR1 SGHTA, CDR2 FQGTGA. The ends were cut back, 1 base at V and 2 bases at J, with 9 bases in the middle. CDR3 nucleotide sequence: TGTGCCAGCAGCTTAAGATGGGCCACTGGGGCCAACGTCCTGACTTTC. Translated, it gives CASSLRWATGANVLTF. Complete variable domain (other parts from reference TRBV7-3 and TRBJ2-6): GAGVSQTPSNKVTEKGKYVELRCDPISGHTALYWYRQSLGQGPEFLIYFQGTGAADDSGLPNDRFFAVRPEGSVSTLKIQRTERGDSAVYLCASSLRWATGANVLTFGAGSRLTVL.

The rearrangement uses TRBV7-2 and TRBJ2-5; TRBD1 aligns across 7 bases. CDR3 length equals 14 residues. V shed 1 base and J 9 bases; nucleotides not matched to a gene: 8. Germline CDR1 SGHTA, CDR2 FQGNSA. CDR3 loop: CASSLGQGHQPQYF. The CDR3 nucleotides are TGTGCCAGCAGCTTAGGACAGGGTCATCAGCCCCAGTACTTC.

This clonotype has a count of ten or more. V is TRBV19 and J is TRBJ1-3; no clear D. V lost 4 bases and J lost 4, with 11 bases in between. CDR3 size: 14 residues. The germline V gene encodes CDR1 LNHDA and CDR2 SQIVND (reference sequence). CDR3: CASSTGRSGNTIYF. For the CDR3, the DNA is TGTGCCAGTAGTACCGGGAGATCCGGAAACACCATATATTTT. Using reference TRBV19 and TRBJ1-3 for the parts outside the CDR3, the full variable domain is DGGITQSPKYLFRKEGQNVTLSCEQNLNHDAMYWYRQDPGQGLRLIYYSQIVNDFQKGDIAEGYSVSREKKESFPLTVTSAQKNPTAFYLCASSTGRSGNTIYFGEGSWLTVV.

V gene TRBV19 combines with J gene TRBJ1-5; 9 bases are a match to TRBD1. J lost 7 bases, V lost 5 bases, and 9 bases had no gene match. Germline V gene sequence: CDR1 LNHDA, CDR2 SQIVND (reference sequence). The CDR3 consists of 15 residues. CDR3 region: CASSAGTGIIQPQHF. The CDR3 DNA sequence: TGTGCCAGTAGTGCCGGGACAGGGATAATACAGCCCCAGCATTTT. The entire variable domain, with the rest obtained from reference TRBV19 and TRBJ1-5, is as follows: DGGITQSPKYLFRKEGQNVTLSCEQNLNHDAMYWYRQDPGQGLRLIYYSQIVNDFQKGDIAEGYSVSREKKESFPLTVTSAQKNPTAFYLCASSAGTGIIQPQHFGDGTRLSIL.